This TCR beta chain was sequenced during a study of CD8+ T cells in alopecia areata. At the level of the study: The protocol delivered tofacitinib for 6 to 18 months, then withdrew it for 6 months. Findings and caveats of the study: Sharing of TCR sequences between patients (possibly for HLA-related reasons) was less clear than in mice. Researchers say the link of baseline CD8+ expansion to response remains uncertain, with one nonresponder. With tofacitinib ongoing, many expanded lesional clones persisted in both scalp and blood.

Isolated RNA was reverse transcribed into cDNA used as the sequencing template. Sequencing was performed with immunoSEQ multiplex PCR; in TCRdb, only in-frame clones are kept and a portion is missing. The profile shows 150,000 to 200,000 clones, around 60% of them singletons. The sample's treatment: oral pan-JAK inhibitor, 5-10 mg twice daily. Per the germline V gene, CDR1 is SNHLY and CDR2 is FYNNEI. This CDR3 comprises 11 residues. V was cut by 7 bases and J by 4 bases, with 7 bases left in between. About this clone itself: What it binds is unknown.

This TCR was recovered from a human donor with alopecia areata. The material sequenced was CD4+ T cells sorted from blood, taken between weeks 49 and 50, from a patient treated with tofacitinib. The chain employs TRBV2 and TRBJ1-2; D is unresolved. The CDR3 loop reads CASKRSYGYTF. In DNA form, the CDR3 reads TGTGCCAGCAAAAGGTCCTATGGCTACACCTTC. The whole variable domain, remainder taken from reference TRBV2 and TRBJ1-2, is EPEVTQTPSHQVTQMGQEVILRCVPISNHLYFYWYRQILGQKVEFLVSFYNNEISEKSEIFDDQFSVERPDGSNFTLKIRSTKLEDSAMYFCASKRSYGYTFGSGTRLTVV.